The 21 T cell receptor beta chains below come from one sample, sequenced in a study of memory CD8 T cells in hepatitis C reinfection. Libraries were prepared by immunoSEQ multiplex PCR; TCRdb keeps only in-frame clonotypes and omits some of them. The sample yields 40,000 to 60,000 clones, just under 90% seen once. As to time point: pre-reinfection, 55 to 20 weeks before reinfection detection. The sorted cells went straight to TCR sequencing with no prior in vitro expansion. Sequencing was carried out using naive CD8+ T cells sorted from blood. These receptors were collected from a man between 18 and 35 years old with hepatitis C virus infection.

This clone was picked up one time. The chain links TRBV7-9 to TRBJ2-5, with TRBD2 identical over 12 bases. The V and J ends lost 5 bases and 2 bases, in that order; junction bases with no gene match: 6. This CDR3 spans 16 amino acids. From germline, CDR1 is SEHNR and CDR2 FQNEAQ (reference sequence). CDR3 sequence: CASSAGTSGLQETQYF. The DNA for the CDR3 is TGTGCCAGCAGCGCAGGGACTAGCGGGCTGCAAGAGACCCAGTACTTC.

V and J are TRBV9 and TRBJ2-3; TRBD2 agrees at 11 bases. The germline V gene encodes CDR1 SGDLS and CDR2 YYNGEE. V gave up 4 bases and J gave up 6 bases; unmatched junction bases: 10. The CDR3 is 16 amino acids. The chain's CDR3 is CASSSLIAGGPDTQYF. As DNA, the CDR3 is TGTGCCAGCAGCTCTCTGATAGCGGGAGGGCCGGATACGCAGTATTTT.

The chain links TRBV7-3 to TRBJ2-3, with 7 nucleotides matching TRBD1. This CDR3 is built from 17 residues. The V gene end was trimmed by 0 bases and the J gene end by 1 base; junction bases not matched to a gene: 7. The germline V gene encodes CDR1 SGHTA and CDR2 FQGTGA. The CDR3 sequence is CASSLTPGQAGTDTQYF. The CDR3 DNA sequence: TGTGCCAGCAGCTTAACCCCTGGACAGGCAGGCACAGATACGCAGTATTTT.

This clone was recorded only once. The chain employs TRBV5-6 and TRBJ2-3, with D unclear. The germline CDR1 and CDR2 sequences are SGHDT and YYEEEE. V was cut by 2 bases and J by 0 bases, with 10 bases left in between. This CDR3 spans 15 amino acids. The CDR3 sequence: CASSLVQPSTDTQYF. CDR3 in DNA: TGTGCCAGCAGCTTAGTACAGCCTAGCACAGATACGCAGTATTTT.

This sequence joins TRBV21-1 and TRBJ1-1; the D segment call TRBD1 is taken from the table without a DNA check. TRBV21-1 constitutes a pseudogene. There are 12 residues in the CDR3. This CDR3 reads CASKTGNTEAFF. The DNA of the CDR3 is TGTGCCAGCAAAACAGGGAACACTGAAGCTTTCTTT.

The genes are TRBV21-1 and TRBJ1-5; the table's D call TRBD1 went unverified against the DNA. TRBV21-1 is a listed pseudogene. The length of the CDR3 is 16 residues. CDR3 protein: CASSQSRQGSNQPQHF. In DNA, the CDR3 is TGTGCCAGCAGCCAATCCCGACAGGGCTCCAATCAGCCCCAGCATTTT.

The chain combines TRBV28 with TRBJ2-1; tentatively, D is TRBD1 (6 bases). Per germline, CDR1 MDHEN and CDR2 SYDVKM. CDR3 length equals 15 residues. Trimming removed 3 bases at V and 4 bases at J, with 13 bases between. The CDR3, as DNA: TGTGCCAGCAGTTTGAGCAGGGGCTCTTACAATGAGCAGTTCTTC. Protein: CASSLSRGSYNEQFF.

This clone was detected once. V and J are TRBV7-9 and TRBJ2-1; tentative D call: TRBD2 (6 bases). This CDR3 region has 15 residues. V lost 1 base and J 9 bases, leaving 16 bases between the germline ends. The germline gives CDR1 SEHNR, CDR2 FQNEAQ (reference sequence). The CDR3 reads CASSLGPSVAVEQFF. CDR3 bases: TGTGCCAGCAGCTTAGGTCCTAGCGTAGCTGTTGAGCAGTTCTTC.

The V and J genes are TRBV2 and TRBJ2-5, with 8 nucleotides matching TRBD1. After removal of 5 bases from V and 5 bases from J, the junction contained 7 bases not matched to a gene. Germline CDR1 and CDR2: SNHLY and FYNNEI. The CDR3 is made up of 14 amino acids. The CDR3 DNA reads TGTGCCAGCAGTAGCAGGGGGCAAGTGGAGACCCAGTACTTC. Its translation: CASSSRGQVETQYF.

This rearrangement joins TRBV2 to TRBJ2-7, with 8 bases lining up with TRBD2. Germline loops: CDR1 SNHLY, CDR2 FYNNEI. The CDR3 totals 13 residues. V shed 4 bases, J shed 4 bases, and the junction held 3 bases outside the gene matches. As DNA, the CDR3 is TGTGCCAGCAGTGGCCCTAGCGGGTACGAGCAGTACTTC. This codes for CASSGPSGYEQYF.

The chain uses TRBV4-1 and TRBJ1-4; D gene ambiguous. This CDR3 has 16 amino acids. From germline, CDR1 is MGHRA and CDR2 YSYEKL. Trimming shortened V by 0 bases and J by 4 bases, and 12 bases separated the two germline ends. The CDR3 sequence is CASSQEISVSNEKLFF. The CDR3 DNA follows: TGCGCCAGCAGCCAAGAAATATCCGTGAGTAATGAAAAACTGTTTTTT.

A few counts support this clone. The chain has TRBV4-1 and TRBJ1-1; 7 nucleotides line up with TRBD1. Germline CDR1 is MGHRA and CDR2 is YSYEKL. The CDR3 contains 17 residues. J lost 2 bases, V lost 8 bases, and 17 bases had no gene match. This CDR3 is CASSPSGQVIVNTEAFF. CDR3 DNA sequence: TGCGCCAGCTCACCATCCGGACAGGTTATTGTTAACACTGAAGCTTTCTTT.

The rearrangement uses TRBV5-1 and TRBJ2-5, with a possible D match to TRBD1 (6 bases). The V end was cut by 3 bases, the J end by 0 bases, with 12 bases between. CDR3 size: 15 residues. The germline CDR1 and CDR2 sequences are SGHRS and YFSETQ. The CDR3 here is CASSSGHSNQETQYF. For the CDR3, the DNA is TGCGCCAGCAGCTCGGGACATTCTAACCAAGAGACCCAGTACTTC.

The CDR3 sequence is CASSPTGLAGGPYNEQFF. The CDR3 DNA sequence: TGCGCCAGCAGCCCCACGGGACTAGCGGGGGGGCCCTACAATGAGCAGTTCTTC. The chain employs TRBV4-1 and TRBJ2-1; TRBD2 matches 16 bases. CDR3 length equals 18 residues. V was clipped by 4 bases and J by 2 bases; unmatched bases: 5. CDR1 and CDR2 from the germline V gene are MGHRA and YSYEKL.

The V gene is TRBV7-9, the J gene TRBJ2-1, with TRBD1 identical over 7 bases. Germline CDR1 SEHNR, CDR2 FQNEAQ (reference sequence). The J segment lost 3 bases and the V segment lost 5 bases, leaving 7 bases of the junction unmatched. There are 15 residues in the CDR3. The CDR3 DNA sequence: TGTGCCAGCAGCAAACGACAGGGTATCTACAATGAGCAGTTCTTC. Translation gives CASSKRQGIYNEQFF.

This chain links TRBV6-1 with TRBJ1-5; 7 bases are a match to TRBD1. This CDR3 has 16 amino acids. J gave up 2 bases and V 0 bases, and 4 bases lay outside the gene matches. In germline, CDR1 is MNHNS, CDR2 SASEGT. The CDR3 DNA sequence: TGTGCCAGCAGTGAAGCGTACGGGACAGGCAATCAGCCCCAGCATTTT. Amino acid sequence: CASSEAYGTGNQPQHF.

The chain has TRBV6-1 and TRBJ2-2, with 9 bases fitting TRBD2. CDR1 MNHNS and CDR2 SASEGT come from the germline V gene. Trimming at V came to 6 bases and at J to 2 bases, leaving 4 bases not matched to a gene. The CDR3 extends over 15 amino acids. Here the CDR3 reads CASSRTSENTGELFF. In nucleotides, the CDR3 is TGTGCCAGCAGCCGGACTAGCGAAAACACCGGGGAGCTGTTTTTT.

The chain joins TRBV13 to TRBJ2-7; 10 nucleotides align to TRBD1. Germline CDR1 PRHDT, CDR2 FYEKMQ (reference sequence). V was clipped by 5 bases and J by 2 bases; unmatched bases: 6. This CDR3 contains 15 residues. The CDR3 loop is CASSNSGQGAYEQYV. CDR3 nucleotides: TGTGCCAGCAGCAACTCCGGACAGGGGGCCTACGAGCAGTACGTC.

V gene TRBV5-1 combines with J gene TRBJ2-7; 12 bases match TRBD1. This CDR3 has 17 residues. Germline V gene data show CDR1 as SGHRS and CDR2 as YFSETQ. After removal of 4 bases from V and 1 base from J, the junction contained 9 bases not matched to a gene. This CDR3 is CASSPVGTGGESYEQYF. CDR3 nucleotide sequence: TGCGCCAGCAGCCCTGTGGGGACAGGGGGCGAATCCTACGAGCAGTACTTC. Using reference TRBV5-1 and TRBJ2-7 for the parts outside the CDR3, the full variable domain is KAGVTQTPRYLIKTRGQQVTLSCSPISGHRSVSWYQQTPGQGLQFLFEYFSETQRNKGNFPGRFSGRQFSNSRSEMNVSTLELGDSALYLCASSPVGTGGESYEQYFGPGTRLTVT.

The chain combines TRBV7-9 with TRBJ2-1, with 7 positions matching TRBD2. After removal of 5 bases from V and 5 bases from J, the junction contained 9 bases not matched to a gene. Germline V gene data show CDR1 as SEHNR and CDR2 as FQNEAQ (reference sequence). CDR3 size: 15 residues. CDR3 DNA sequence: TGTGCCAGCAGCGTACTGCGGGAGTGGGACAATGAGCAGTTCTTC. As protein: CASSVLREWDNEQFF.

J is TRBJ2-7 and V is TRBV7-3, with D possibly being TRBD2 (5 bases). Germline V CDR1 and CDR2: SGHTA, FQGTGA. The V end was cut by 1 base, the J end by 5 bases, with 21 bases between. The CDR3 has 17 residues. The CDR3 here is CASSLSRTSPSANEQYF. The CDR3 DNA reads as TGTGCCAGCAGCTTAAGTAGGACTTCCCCTTCTGCCAACGAGCAGTACTTC. Complete variable domain (other parts from reference TRBV7-3 and TRBJ2-7): GAGVSQTPSNKVTEKGKYVELRCDPISGHTALYWYRQSLGQGPEFLIYFQGTGAADDSGLPNDRFFAVRPEGSVSTLKIQRTERGDSAVYLCASSLSRTSPSANEQYFGPGTRLTVT.